The TCR beta chain described here comes from a study of identical twins. Findings and limits, study-wide: Twins shared out-of-frame alpha sequences with excess low generation probability. Within monozygotic twins, out-of-frame TCR alpha sharing was underestimated by the models.

A few counts support this clonotype. Its antigen remains unknown. With template switching, a universal primer site was added, and the cDNA carried unique molecular identifiers. TCRdb re-derived calls from the 5' RACE reads in MiXCR, one entry per CDR3 protein. The data contain about 700,000 distinct CDR3 sequences, more than 6.5% of them singletons. Donors were all healthy Caucasians. Germline V gene data show CDR1 as SGHTA and CDR2 as FQGNSA. Trimming removed 5 bases from V and 4 bases from J; junction bases left unmatched: 10. The CDR3 loop spans 15 amino acids. The data were also submitted as part of a second study, on yellow fever vaccine responses in identical twins.

Sequenced input: PBMCs. This clonotype was sampled from a woman between 18 and 29 years old in good health. The chain links TRBV7-2 to TRBJ1-2; TRBD1 agrees at 7 bases. The DNA of the CDR3 is TGTGCCAGCAGCCTCGGGCAGGGGGTCGGCTATGGCTACACCTTC. Its protein product is CASSLGQGVGYGYTF.